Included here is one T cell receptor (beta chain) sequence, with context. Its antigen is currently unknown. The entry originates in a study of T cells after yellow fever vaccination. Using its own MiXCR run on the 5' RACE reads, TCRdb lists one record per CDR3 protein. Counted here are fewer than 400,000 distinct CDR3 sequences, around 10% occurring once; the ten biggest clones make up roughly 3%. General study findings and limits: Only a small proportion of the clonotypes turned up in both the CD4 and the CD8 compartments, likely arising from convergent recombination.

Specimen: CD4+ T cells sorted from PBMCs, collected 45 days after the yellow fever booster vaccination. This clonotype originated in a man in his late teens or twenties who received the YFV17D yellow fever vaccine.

This CDR3 is CASSFGQGDGYTF. The CDR3 DNA is TGTGCCAGCAGCTTTGGACAGGGGGATGGCTACACCTTC. This sequence joins TRBV5-5 and TRBJ1-2; 10 positions agree with TRBD1. Per germline, CDR1 SGHKS and CDR2 YYEKEE (reference sequence). The CDR3 extends over 13 amino acids. V was pared by 2 bases and J by 6 bases, with 1 base of the junction left unmatched. The full variable domain, its missing parts supplied by reference TRBV5-5 and TRBJ1-2, is DAGVTQSPTHLIKTRGQQVTLRCSPISGHKSVSWYQQVLGQGPQFIFQYYEKEERGRGNFPDRFSARQFPNYSSELNVNALLLGDSALYLCASSFGQGDGYTFGSGTRLTVV.